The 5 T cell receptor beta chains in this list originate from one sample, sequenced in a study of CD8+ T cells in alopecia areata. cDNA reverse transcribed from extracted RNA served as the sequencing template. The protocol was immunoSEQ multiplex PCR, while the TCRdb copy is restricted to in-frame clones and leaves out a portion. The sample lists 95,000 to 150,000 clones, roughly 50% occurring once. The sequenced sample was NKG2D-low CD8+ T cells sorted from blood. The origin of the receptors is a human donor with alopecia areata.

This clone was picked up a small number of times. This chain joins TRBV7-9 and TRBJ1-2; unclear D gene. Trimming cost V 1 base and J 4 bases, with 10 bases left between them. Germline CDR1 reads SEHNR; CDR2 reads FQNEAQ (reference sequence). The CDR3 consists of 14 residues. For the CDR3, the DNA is TGTGCCAGCAGCTTAGAGAGCGAGGCCTATGGCTACACCTTC. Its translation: CASSLESEAYGYTF. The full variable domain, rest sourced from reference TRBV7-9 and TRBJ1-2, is DTGVSQNPRHKITKRGQNVTFRCDPISEHNRLYWYRQTLGQGPEFLTYFQNEAQLEKSRLLSDRFSAERPKGSFSTLEIQRTEQGDSAMYLCASSLESEAYGYTFGSGTRLTVV.

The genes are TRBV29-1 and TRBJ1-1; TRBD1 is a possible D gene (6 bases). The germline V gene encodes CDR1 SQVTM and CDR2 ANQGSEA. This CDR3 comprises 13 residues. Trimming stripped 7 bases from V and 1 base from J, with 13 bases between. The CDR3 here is CSALGGANTEAFF. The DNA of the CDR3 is TGCAGCGCCCTCGGGGGGGCGAACACTGAAGCTTTCTTT.

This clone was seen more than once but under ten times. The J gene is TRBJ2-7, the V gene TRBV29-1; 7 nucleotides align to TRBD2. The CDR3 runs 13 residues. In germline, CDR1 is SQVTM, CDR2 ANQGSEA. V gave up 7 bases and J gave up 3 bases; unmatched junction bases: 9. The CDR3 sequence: CSAFFGGNYEQYF. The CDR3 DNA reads TGCAGCGCCTTTTTCGGGGGGAACTACGAGCAGTACTTC.

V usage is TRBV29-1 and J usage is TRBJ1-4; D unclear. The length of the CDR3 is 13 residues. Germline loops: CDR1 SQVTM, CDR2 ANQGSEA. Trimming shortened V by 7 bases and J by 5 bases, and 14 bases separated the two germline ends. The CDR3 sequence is CSACAGENEKLFF. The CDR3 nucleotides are TGCAGCGCTTGTGCCGGGGAGAATGAAAAACTGTTTTTT. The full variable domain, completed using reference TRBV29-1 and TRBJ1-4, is SAVISQKPSRDICQRGTSLTIQCQVDSQVTMMFWYRQQPGQSLTLIATANQGSEATYESGFVIDKFPISRPNLTFSTLTVSNMSPEDSSIYLCSACAGENEKLFFGSGTQLSVL.

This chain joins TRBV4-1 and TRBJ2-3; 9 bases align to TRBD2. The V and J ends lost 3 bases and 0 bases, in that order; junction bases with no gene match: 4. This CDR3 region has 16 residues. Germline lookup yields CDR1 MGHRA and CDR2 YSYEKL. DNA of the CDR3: TGCGCCAGCAGCCACCCGACTAGCGGAAGCACAGATACGCAGTATTTT. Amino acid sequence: CASSHPTSGSTDTQYF.